The 20 T cell receptor beta chains below all came from one sample that was sequenced in a study of blood T cell repertoires in COVID-19. Method: immunoSEQ multiplex PCR; TCRdb's copy keeps in-frame clones and lacks some. Found here are about 160,000 clones, more than 60% of them singletons; the top ten hold about 7.8%. Sequenced material: peripheral blood. The source of these receptors is a man in his sixties with acute or convalescent COVID-19.

V is TRBV5-8 and J is TRBJ1-2; TRBD1 agrees at 9 bases. CDR3 length equals 14 residues. Germline V CDR1 and CDR2: SGHTS, YDEGEE. V lost 3 bases, J lost 6 bases, and 6 bases stayed unmatched. DNA for the CDR3: TGTGCCAGCAGCTGGGACAGGGCCAGCGATGGCTACACCTTC. Protein product: CASSWDRASDGYTF. Full variable domain (remainder filled in from reference TRBV5-8 and TRBJ1-2): EAGVTQSPTHLIKTRGQQATLRCSPISGHTSVYWYQQALGLGLQFLLWYDEGEERNRGNFPPRFSGRQFPNYSSELNVNALELEDSALYLCASSWDRASDGYTFGSGTRLTVV.

The chain uses TRBV6-6 and TRBJ1-1, with 8 nucleotides matching TRBD1. There are 13 residues in the CDR3. Germline CDR1 MNHNY, CDR2 SVGAGI (reference sequence). The ends lost 6 bases at V and 5 bases at J; junction bases unmatched: 5. Written as DNA, the CDR3 is TGTGCCAGCAGCCGAACAGGGGGTACTGAAGCTTTCTTT. It codes for CASSRTGGTEAFF.

V and J are TRBV11-1 and TRBJ2-1; D is undetermined. Trimming pared 5 bases from V and 9 bases from J, leaving 14 bases between. The CDR3 totals 13 residues. Per germline, CDR1 SGHAT and CDR2 FQDESV (reference sequence). As DNA, the CDR3 is TGTGCCAGCAGCCAAACAAGTTACGCTGAGCAGTTCTTC. This sequence encodes CASSQTSYAEQFF.

The V and J genes are TRBV4-3 and TRBJ1-1, with a weak D call TRBD1 (5 bases). Looked up from germline, CDR1 is LGHNA and CDR2 is YSLEER. The CDR3 extends over 12 amino acids. V dropped 5 bases and J dropped 1 base, with 5 bases sitting between them. The CDR3 region has the DNA TGCGCCAGCAGCGACAGGAACACTGAAGCTTTCTTT. Its translation is CASSDRNTEAFF.

The chain links TRBV9 to TRBJ2-7; 7 bases match TRBD1. The junction had 8 bases not matched to a gene; V was cut back by 0 bases and J by 5 bases. This CDR3 has 15 amino acids. Germline V gives CDR1 SGDLS, CDR2 YYNGEE. Here the CDR3 DNA reads TGTGCCAGCAGCGTAGCGGCGACAGGGTCCCACGAGCAGTACTTC. It specifies CASSVAATGSHEQYF.

The V call is TRBV2, the J call TRBJ1-1, with D perhaps TRBD1 (6 bases). From germline, CDR1 is SNHLY and CDR2 FYNNEI. Trimming cost V 7 bases and J 0 bases, with 12 bases left between them. This CDR3 contains 14 residues. CDR3 in DNA: TGTGCCAGCACCTACAGGGACCTGAACACTGAAGCTTTCTTT. Amino acids: CASTYRDLNTEAFF.

The chain carries TRBV30 and TRBJ1-2; D is ambiguous. The V gene lost 0 bases and the J gene lost 8 bases, with 10 bases spanning the gap. Germline V gene sequence: CDR1 GTSNPN, CDR2 SVGIG (reference sequence). The length of the CDR3 is 12 residues. The CDR3 spells CAWSVHRMGYTF. DNA for the CDR3: TGTGCCTGGAGTGTACACCGCATGGGCTACACCTTC.

This clone is a singleton in its sample. This chain uses TRBV29-1 with TRBJ2-5, with D possibly TRBD1 on 5 matching bases. Trimming took 4 bases from V and 7 from J, leaving 10 bases between them. The CDR3 length is 11 residues. Per the germline V gene, CDR1 is SQVTM and CDR2 is ANQGSEA. Here the CDR3 reads CSVGTKGTQYF. DNA for the CDR3: TGCAGCGTTGGGACAAAGGGGACCCAGTACTTC.

This sequence joins TRBV27 and TRBJ2-2, with 10 bases aligning to TRBD2. In germline, CDR1 is MNHEY, CDR2 SMNVEV (reference sequence). The length of the CDR3 is 15 residues. V was pared by 6 bases and J by 6 bases, with 7 bases of the junction left unmatched. The chain's CDR3 is CASSTSGGAPGELFF. The CDR3 coding sequence is TGTGCCAGCAGCACCAGCGGGGGGGCCCCCGGGGAGCTGTTTTTT.

V and J are TRBV18 and TRBJ2-7; 10 bases are a match to TRBD1. The CDR3 runs to 13 residues. V dropped 3 bases and J dropped 6; count of bases not matched to a gene: 2. CDR1 and CDR2 (germline): KGHSH, LQKENI. The CDR3 sequence is CASSPGQGLEQYF. In DNA, the CDR3 is TGTGCCAGCTCACCGGGACAGGGGCTCGAGCAGTACTTC.

This sequence joins TRBV10-2 and TRBJ1-1, with TRBD1 matching over 8 bases. Germline V gene data show CDR1 as WSHSY and CDR2 as SAAADI. The J segment lost 0 bases and the V segment lost 5 bases, leaving 11 bases of the junction unmatched. The CDR3 contains 17 residues. CDR3 sequence reads: CASSPGQGGPLNTEAFF. In nucleotides, the CDR3 is TGCGCCAGCAGTCCCGGACAGGGCGGGCCCCTGAACACTGAAGCTTTCTTT.

CDR3 in DNA: TGTGCCAGCAGCGTGGACAGGGGCGAGCAGTTCTTC. Its translation is CASSVDRGEQFF. J is TRBJ2-1 and V is TRBV28, with 9 bases fitting TRBD1. The CDR3 is 12 amino acids. Germline loops: CDR1 MDHEN, CDR2 SYDVKM. Trimming took 6 bases from V and 10 from J; bases not matched to a gene: 4.

The chain links TRBV6-5 to TRBJ1-5; D is uncertain. The germline V and J ends were trimmed by 0 bases and 5 bases, with 8 bases remaining between them. CDR1 and CDR2 (germline): MNHEY, SVGAGI. CDR3 length: 14 residues. The CDR3 nucleotides are TGTGCCAGCAGTTACTCGAGCTCTGATCAGCCCCAGCATTTT. Protein sequence: CASSYSSSDQPQHF.

V and J are TRBV2 and TRBJ1-6; no clear D. The CDR3 sequence is 15 residues long. V shed 2 bases and J shed 6 bases, with 11 bases lying between them. Germline CDR1 is SNHLY and CDR2 is FYNNEI. CDR3 sequence reads: CASSENSGRNSPLHF. CDR3 DNA: TGTGCCAGCAGTGAAAATAGCGGACGTAATTCACCCCTCCACTTT.

The chain combines TRBV11-3 with TRBJ2-1; 9 bases are a match to TRBD1. The CDR3 loop spans 13 amino acids. Germline V gene lookup returns CDR1 SGHNT and CDR2 YENEEA. Trimming took 9 bases from V and 2 from J; bases not matched to a gene: 2. The CDR3 spells CASGQGPYNEQFF. The CDR3 DNA follows: TGTGCCAGTGGACAGGGGCCCTACAATGAGCAGTTCTTC.

V is TRBV7-7 and J is TRBJ2-7; 8 nucleotides line up with TRBD2. The CDR3 is made up of 15 amino acids. CDR1 is SSHAT and CDR2 is FNYEAQ in the germline V gene (reference sequence). V gave up 2 bases and J gave up 2 bases; unmatched junction bases: 5. The CDR3 DNA reads as TGTGCCAGCAGCTTACGGGCGGGGGGAGCCTACGAGCAGTACTTC. It specifies CASSLRAGGAYEQYF. Looking up the rest from reference TRBV7-7 and TRBJ2-7 gives the full variable domain: GAGVSQSPRYKVTKRGQDVTLRCDPISSHATLYWYQQALGQGPEFLTYFNYEAQPDKSGLPSDRFSAERPEGSISTLTIQRTEQRDSAMYRCASSLRAGGAYEQYFGPGTRLTVT.

The rearrangement joins TRBV20-1 to TRBJ2-3; 8 nucleotides line up with TRBD2. Germline V CDR1 and CDR2: DFQATT, SNEGSKA (reference sequence). The trim removed 3 bases at V and 2 bases at J, leaving 7 bases unmatched. The CDR3 is 15 amino acids. This CDR3 reads CSASSAGGLTDTQYF. In DNA, the CDR3 is TGCAGTGCTAGTAGCGCGGGGGGCCTCACAGATACGCAGTATTTT.

The CDR3 loop is CAISESTGIGYGYTF. The DNA of the CDR3 is TGTGCCATCAGTGAGTCGACAGGGATCGGCTACGGCTACACCTTC. V and J are TRBV10-3 and TRBJ1-2; 7 nucleotides match TRBD1. In germline, CDR1 is ENHRY, CDR2 SYGVKD. There are 15 residues in the CDR3. V dropped 0 bases and J dropped 8; count of bases not matched to a gene: 9.

In its sample, this clone was seen a few times. J is TRBJ1-2 and V is TRBV5-1; TRBD1 might be the D (5 bases). The germline gives CDR1 SGHRS, CDR2 YFSETQ. The CDR3 runs 14 residues. Between the trimmed V and J ends, which lost 3 bases and 4 bases, there was a span of 13 bases. The CDR3 loop reads CASSSPDSPYGYTF. The CDR3 region has the DNA TGCGCCAGCAGCTCACCCGACAGCCCCTATGGCTACACCTTC.

CDR3 sequence: CASGQGDTEAFF. DNA for the CDR3: TGTGCTAGTGGTCAGGGGGACACTGAAGCTTTCTTT. The chain recombines TRBV12-5 with TRBJ1-1; 7 nucleotides match TRBD1. J gave up 3 bases and V 5 bases, and 0 bases lay outside the gene matches. This CDR3 comprises 12 residues. Germline V gene lookup returns CDR1 LGHNT and CDR2 FRNRAP.